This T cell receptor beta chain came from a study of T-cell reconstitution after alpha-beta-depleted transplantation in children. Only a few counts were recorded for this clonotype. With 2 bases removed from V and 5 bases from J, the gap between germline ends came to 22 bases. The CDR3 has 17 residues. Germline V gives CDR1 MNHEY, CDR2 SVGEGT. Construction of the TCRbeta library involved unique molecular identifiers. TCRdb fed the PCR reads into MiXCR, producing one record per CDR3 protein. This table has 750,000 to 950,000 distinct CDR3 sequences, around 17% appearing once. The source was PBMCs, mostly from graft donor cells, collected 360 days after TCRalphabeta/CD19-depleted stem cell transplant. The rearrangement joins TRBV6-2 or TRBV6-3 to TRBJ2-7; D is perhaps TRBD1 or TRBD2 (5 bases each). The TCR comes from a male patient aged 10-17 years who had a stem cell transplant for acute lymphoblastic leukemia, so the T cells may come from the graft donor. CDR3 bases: TGTGCCAGCAGTTACAACGGAGGACAAGCTCCTCTACACGAGCAGTACTTC. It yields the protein CASSYNGGQAPLHEQYF.